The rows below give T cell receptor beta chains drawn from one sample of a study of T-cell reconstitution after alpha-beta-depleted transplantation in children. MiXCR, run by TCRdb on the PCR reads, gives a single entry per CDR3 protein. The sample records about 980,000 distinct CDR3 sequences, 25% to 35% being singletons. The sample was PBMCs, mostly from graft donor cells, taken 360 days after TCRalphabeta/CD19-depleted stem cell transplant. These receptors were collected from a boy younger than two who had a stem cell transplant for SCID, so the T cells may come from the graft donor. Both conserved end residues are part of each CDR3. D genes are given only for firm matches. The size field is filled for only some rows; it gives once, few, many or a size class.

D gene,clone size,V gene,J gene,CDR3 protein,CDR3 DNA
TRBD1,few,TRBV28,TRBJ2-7,CASSSPAGGSYEQYF,TGTGCCAGCAGCTCTCCTGCAGGGGGCTCCTACGAGCAGTACTTC
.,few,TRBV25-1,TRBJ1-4,CASSEVQGTNEKLFF,TGTGCCAGCAGTGAGGTGCAGGGGACTAATGAAAAACTGTTTTTT
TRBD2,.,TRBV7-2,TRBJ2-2,CASSLAPGTRSGELFF,TGTGCCAGCAGCTTAGCCCCCGGGACTAGGTCCGGGGAGCTGTTTTTT
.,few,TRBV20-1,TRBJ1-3,CSARVPGWARGNTIYF,TGCAGTGCTAGAGTTCCCGGATGGGCGCGTGGAAACACCATATATTTT
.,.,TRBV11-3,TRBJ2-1,CASSLRGQGVYNEQFF,TGTGCCAGCAGCTTACGGGGGCAGGGGGTTTACAATGAGCAGTTCTTC
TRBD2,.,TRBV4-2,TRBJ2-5,CASSQERGVKETQYF,TGTGCCAGCAGCCAAGAACGGGGGGTAAAAGAGACCCAGTACTTC
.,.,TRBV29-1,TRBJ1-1,CSVSQGSNTEAFF,TGCAGCGTATCACAAGGGTCGAACACTGAAGCTTTCTTT
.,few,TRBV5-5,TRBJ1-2,CASSLRADNYGYTF,TGTGCCAGCAGCTTGAGGGCAGACAACTATGGCTACACCTTC
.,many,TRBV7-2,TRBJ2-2,CASSLGVPTGELFF,TGTGCCAGCAGCTTAGGGGTCCCCACCGGGGAGCTGTTTTTT
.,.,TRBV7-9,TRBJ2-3,CASSRRAESYTDTQYF,TGTGCCAGCAGCCGACGGGCGGAGTCTTACACAGATACGCAGTATTTT
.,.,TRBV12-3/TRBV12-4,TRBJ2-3,CASVPPWSPDTQYF,TGTGCCAGCGTTCCCCCATGGTCCCCAGATACGCAGTATTTT
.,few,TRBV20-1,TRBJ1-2,CSARGLRDSKGYTF,TGCAGTGCTAGAGGGCTCCGGGACTCGAAGGGCTACACCTTC
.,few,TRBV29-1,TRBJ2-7,CSVTAPISYEQYF,TGCAGCGTTACGGCCCCAATTTCCTACGAGCAGTACTTC
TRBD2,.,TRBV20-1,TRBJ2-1,CSARVAGGPFEQFF,TGCAGTGCTAGAGTAGCGGGGGGGCCCTTCGAGCAGTTCTTC
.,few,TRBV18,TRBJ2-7,CASSSVPGYEQYF,TGTGCCAGCTCCAGCGTGCCAGGGTACGAGCAGTACTTC
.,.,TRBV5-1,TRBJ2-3,CASSTDSLLGTQYF,TGCGCCAGCAGCACGGACTCCCTGTTGGGTACGCAGTATTTT
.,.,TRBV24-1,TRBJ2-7,CATSDSGTIEYEQYF,TGTGCCACCAGTGATTCTGGGACCATCGAGTACGAGCAGTACTTC
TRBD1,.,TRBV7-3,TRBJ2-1,CASSFRTGTGLHEQFF,TGTGCCAGCAGCTTCCGAACCGGGACAGGTCTGCATGAGCAGTTCTTC
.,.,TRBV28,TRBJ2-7,CASSLFNYEQYF,TGTGCCAGCAGTTTATTTAACTACGAGCAGTACTTC
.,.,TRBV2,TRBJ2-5,CASLQAGETQYF,TGTGCCAGCCTCCAGGCGGGTGAGACCCAGTACTTC
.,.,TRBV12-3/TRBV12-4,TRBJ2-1,CASSHGPLSEQFF,TGTGCCAGCAGTCACGGACCCCTCTCGGAGCAGTTCTTC
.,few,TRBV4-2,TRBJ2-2,CASSQSGSGGSGELFF,TGTGCCAGCAGCCAATCCGGGTCCGGTGGTTCCGGGGAGCTGTTTTTT
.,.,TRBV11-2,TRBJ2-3,CASSFSVRGLSTDTQYF,TGTGCCAGCAGCTTTAGTGTCAGGGGCCTATCCACAGATACGCAGTATTTT
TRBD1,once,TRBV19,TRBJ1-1,CASSMSEGQGLLNTEAFF,TGTGCCAGTAGTATGTCCGAGGGACAGGGGCTATTGAACACTGAAGCTTTCTTT
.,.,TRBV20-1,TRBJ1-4,CSVSVLNEKLFF,TGCAGCGTTTCAGTCCTTAATGAAAAACTGTTTTTT